The 9 T cell receptor beta chains reported below all come from one sample, sequenced in a study of blood T cell repertoires in COVID-19. Libraries were prepared by immunoSEQ multiplex PCR; TCRdb keeps only in-frame clonotypes and omits some of them. The repertoire holds roughly 250,000 clones, with roughly 86% as singletons. The sequenced sample consisted of PBMCs or T cells enriched from blood (not recorded which). The receptor set was obtained from a woman in her 50s who had recovered from COVID-19.

The chain joins TRBV7-2 to TRBJ2-2; TRBD2 aligns across 10 bases. V lost 2 bases, J lost 6 bases, and 6 bases stayed unmatched. This CDR3 contains 16 residues. CDR1 SGHTA and CDR2 FQGNSA come from the germline V gene. The CDR3 DNA is TGTGCCAGCAGCTTATCTCTAGCGGGAGTATCCGGGGAGCTGTTTTTT. Translated: CASSLSLAGVSGELFF.

V and J are TRBV7-9 and TRBJ2-3; 9 nucleotides match TRBD2. This CDR3 is 15 amino acids long. Germline V gene sequence: CDR1 SEHNR, CDR2 FQNEAQ (reference sequence). Trimming cost V 5 bases and J 2 bases; bases outside gene matches: 5. The chain's CDR3 is CASSTLAGVTDTQYF. Written as DNA, the CDR3 is TGTGCCAGCAGCACACTAGCGGGCGTCACAGATACGCAGTATTTT. Supplemented by reference TRBV7-9 and TRBJ2-3, the full variable domain reads DTGVSQNPRHKITKRGQNVTFRCDPISEHNRLYWYRQTLGQGPEFLTYFQNEAQLEKSRLLSDRFSAERPKGSFSTLEIQRTEQGDSAMYLCASSTLAGVTDTQYFGPGTRLTVL.

The V gene is TRBV28, the J gene TRBJ1-3; TRBD1 might be the D (6 bases). V shed 3 bases and J shed 7 bases, with 19 bases lying between them. Germline CDR1 and CDR2: MDHEN and SYDVKM. The CDR3 extends over 16 amino acids. The CDR3 here is CASSLAGEGDGNTIYF. CDR3 DNA sequence: TGTGCCAGCAGTTTGGCCGGGGAGGGGGACGGGAACACCATATATTTT.

This clone was recorded a few times. The chain has TRBV29-1 and TRBJ1-6; D may be TRBD1 (5 bases). The CDR3 has 14 residues. Germline assignment: CDR1 SQVTM and CDR2 ANQGSEA. V shed 3 bases and J shed 9 bases, with 15 bases lying between them. CDR3 region: CSVERRQSGSPLHF. CDR3 in DNA: TGCAGCGTTGAGCGGAGACAGTCGGGTTCACCCCTCCACTTT.

V gene TRBV29-1 combines with J gene TRBJ2-1; the D gene is possibly TRBD2 (6 bases). V lost 7 bases and J 2 bases, leaving 18 bases between the germline ends. Looked up from germline, CDR1 is SQVTM and CDR2 is ANQGSEA. The CDR3 is 15 amino acids. The CDR3 spells CSATPEEGAYNEQFF. The CDR3 bases are TGCAGCGCGACGCCTGAGGAGGGCGCCTACAATGAGCAGTTCTTC.

This chain uses TRBV28 with TRBJ1-1; D may be TRBD1 (5 bases). V was shortened by 6 bases and J by 12 bases, with 23 bases between the two germline ends. Germline CDR1 reads MDHEN; CDR2 reads SYDVKM. This CDR3 contains 14 residues. DNA of the CDR3: TGTGCCAGCAGCGCGTCAGGGTTCCCGAGGCTCCCTTTCTTT. Amino acid sequence: CASSASGFPRLPFF.

This chain links TRBV19 with TRBJ1-3, with a possible D match to TRBD1 (5 bases). Looked up from germline, CDR1 is LNHDA and CDR2 is SQIVND (reference sequence). CDR3 length equals 14 residues. V was shortened by 6 bases and J by 0 bases, with 9 bases between the two germline ends. CDR3 loop: CASRRGSSGNTIYF. Written as DNA, the CDR3 is TGTGCCAGTAGAAGGGGAAGCTCTGGAAACACCATATATTTT.

The chain joins TRBV7-8 to TRBJ2-5; the D is unclear. The CDR3 consists of 13 residues. In germline, CDR1 is SGHVS, CDR2 FQNEAQ. The V and J ends lost 5 bases and 5 bases respectively, with 12 bases between them. CDR3 amino acids: CASSRIRVETQYF. The CDR3 region has the DNA TGTGCCAGCAGCCGCATTCGCGTGGAGACCCAGTACTTC.

The V call is TRBV20-1, the J call TRBJ2-7, with no clear D. This CDR3 spans 13 amino acids. Germline values: CDR1 DFQATT, CDR2 SNEGSKA (reference sequence). Trimming took 3 bases from V and 3 from J, leaving 12 bases between them. CDR3 in DNA: TGCAGTGCTAGTGATCAGTCATACTACGAGCAGTACTTC. It encodes CSASDQSYYEQYF.